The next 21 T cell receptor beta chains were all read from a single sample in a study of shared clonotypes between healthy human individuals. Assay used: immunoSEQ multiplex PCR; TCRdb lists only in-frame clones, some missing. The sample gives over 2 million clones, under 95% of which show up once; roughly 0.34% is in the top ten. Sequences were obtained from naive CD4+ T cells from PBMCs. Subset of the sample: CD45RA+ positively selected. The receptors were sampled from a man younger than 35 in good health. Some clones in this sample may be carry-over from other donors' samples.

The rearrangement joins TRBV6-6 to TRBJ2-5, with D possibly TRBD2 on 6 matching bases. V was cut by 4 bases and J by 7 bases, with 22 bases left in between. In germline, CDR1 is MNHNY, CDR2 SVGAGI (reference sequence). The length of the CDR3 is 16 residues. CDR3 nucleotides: TGTGCCAGCAGTTTCAGGGCGGGACCCATACCGGGGACCCAGTACTTC. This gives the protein CASSFRAGPIPGTQYF.

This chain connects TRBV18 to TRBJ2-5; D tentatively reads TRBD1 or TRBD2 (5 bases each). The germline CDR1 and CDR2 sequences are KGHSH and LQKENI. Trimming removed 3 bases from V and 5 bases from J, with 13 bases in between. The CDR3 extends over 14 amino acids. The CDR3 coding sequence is TGTGCCAGCTCACCCTCGGGGCCGGGGGAGACCCAGTACTTC. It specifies CASSPSGPGETQYF.

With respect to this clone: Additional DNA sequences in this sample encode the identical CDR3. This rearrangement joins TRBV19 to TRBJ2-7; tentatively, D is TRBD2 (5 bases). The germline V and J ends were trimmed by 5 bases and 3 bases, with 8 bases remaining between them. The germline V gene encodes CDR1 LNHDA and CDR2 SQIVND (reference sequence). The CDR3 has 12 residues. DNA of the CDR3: TGTGCCAGTAGTGGAGGAGGCTACGAGCAGTACTTC. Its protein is CASSGGGYEQYF. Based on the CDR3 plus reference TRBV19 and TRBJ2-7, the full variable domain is DGGITQSPKYLFRKEGQNVTLSCEQNLNHDAMYWYRQDPGQGLRLIYYSQIVNDFQKGDIAEGYSVSREKKESFPLTVTSAQKNPTAFYLCASSGGGYEQYFGPGTRLTVT.

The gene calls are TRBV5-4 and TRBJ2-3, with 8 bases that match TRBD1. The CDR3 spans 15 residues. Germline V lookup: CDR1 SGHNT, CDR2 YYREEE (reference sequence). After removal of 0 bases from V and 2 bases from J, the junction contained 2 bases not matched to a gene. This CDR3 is CASSLGDRYTDTQYF. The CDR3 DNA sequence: TGTGCCAGCAGCTTGGGGGACAGGTACACAGATACGCAGTATTTT.

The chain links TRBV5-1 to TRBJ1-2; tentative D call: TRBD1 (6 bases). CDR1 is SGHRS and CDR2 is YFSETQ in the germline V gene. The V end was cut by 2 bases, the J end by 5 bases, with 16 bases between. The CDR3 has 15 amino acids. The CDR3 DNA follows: TGCGCCAGCAGCTTCCTCCGGGGGGGCGATTATGGCTACACCTTC. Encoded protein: CASSFLRGGDYGYTF.

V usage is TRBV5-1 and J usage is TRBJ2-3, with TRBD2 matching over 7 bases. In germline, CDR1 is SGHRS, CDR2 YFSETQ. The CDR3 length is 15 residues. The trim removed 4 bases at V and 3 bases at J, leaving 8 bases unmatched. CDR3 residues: CASSPAGVLTDTQYF. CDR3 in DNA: TGCGCCAGCAGCCCGGCGGGGGTTTTGACAGATACGCAGTATTTT.

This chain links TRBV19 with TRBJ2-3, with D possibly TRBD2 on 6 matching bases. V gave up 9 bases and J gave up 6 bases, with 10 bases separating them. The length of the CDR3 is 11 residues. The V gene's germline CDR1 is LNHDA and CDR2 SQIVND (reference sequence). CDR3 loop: CASRSGDTQYF. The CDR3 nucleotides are TGTGCCAGCCGAAGCGGGGATACGCAGTATTTT.

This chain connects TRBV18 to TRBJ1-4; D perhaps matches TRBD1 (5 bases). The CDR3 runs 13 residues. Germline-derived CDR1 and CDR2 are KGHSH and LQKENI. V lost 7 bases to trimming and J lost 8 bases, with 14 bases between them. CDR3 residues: CASFAGVGEKLFF. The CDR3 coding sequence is TGTGCCAGCTTCGCGGGGGTAGGCGAAAAACTGTTTTTT.

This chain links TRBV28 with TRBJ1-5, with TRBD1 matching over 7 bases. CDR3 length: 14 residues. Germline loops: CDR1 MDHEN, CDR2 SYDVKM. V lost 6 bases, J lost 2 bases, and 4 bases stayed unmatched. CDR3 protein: CASRLDRGNQPQHF. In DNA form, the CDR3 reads TGTGCCAGCAGACTAGACAGGGGCAATCAGCCCCAGCATTTT.

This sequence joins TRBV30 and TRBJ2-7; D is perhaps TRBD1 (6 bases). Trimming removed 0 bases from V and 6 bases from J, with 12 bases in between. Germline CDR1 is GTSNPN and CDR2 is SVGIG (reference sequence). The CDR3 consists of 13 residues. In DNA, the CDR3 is TGTGCCTGGAGTGTACGACAGGAGATCGAGCAGTACTTC. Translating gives CAWSVRQEIEQYF.

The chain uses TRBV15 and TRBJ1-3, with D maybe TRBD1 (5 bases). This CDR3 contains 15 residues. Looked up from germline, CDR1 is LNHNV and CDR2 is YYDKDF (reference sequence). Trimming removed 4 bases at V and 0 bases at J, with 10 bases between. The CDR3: CATSIDRPSGNTIYF. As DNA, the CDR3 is TGTGCCACCAGCATCGACAGACCCTCTGGAAACACCATATATTTT.

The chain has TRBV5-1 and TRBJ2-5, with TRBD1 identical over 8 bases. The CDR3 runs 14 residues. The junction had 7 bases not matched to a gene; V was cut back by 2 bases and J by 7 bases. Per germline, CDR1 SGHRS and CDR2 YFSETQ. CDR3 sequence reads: CASSLETGEGTQYF. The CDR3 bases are TGCGCCAGCAGCTTAGAGACAGGGGAAGGGACCCAGTACTTC.

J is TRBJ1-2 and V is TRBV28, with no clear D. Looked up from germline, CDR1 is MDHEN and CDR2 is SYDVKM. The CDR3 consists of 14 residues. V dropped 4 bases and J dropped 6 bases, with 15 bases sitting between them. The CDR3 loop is CASSSMPRLDGYTF. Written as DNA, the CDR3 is TGTGCCAGCAGTTCAATGCCTCGTCTTGATGGCTACACCTTC.

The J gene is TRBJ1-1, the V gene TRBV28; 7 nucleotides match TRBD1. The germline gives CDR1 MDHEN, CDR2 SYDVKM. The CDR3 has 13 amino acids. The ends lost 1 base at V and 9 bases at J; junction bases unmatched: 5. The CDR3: CASSLLRTGQAFF. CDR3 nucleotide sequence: TGTGCCAGCAGTTTATTGAGGACAGGCCAAGCTTTCTTT.

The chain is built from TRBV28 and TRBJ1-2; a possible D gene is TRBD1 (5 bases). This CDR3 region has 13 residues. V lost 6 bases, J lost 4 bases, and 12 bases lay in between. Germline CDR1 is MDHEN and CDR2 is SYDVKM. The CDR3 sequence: CASSPGAVYGYTF. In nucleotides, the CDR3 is TGTGCCAGCAGCCCCGGGGCTGTCTATGGCTACACCTTC.

The chain's CDR3 is CASSFGVTNEKLFF. In nucleotides, the CDR3 is TGTGCCAGCAGCTTTGGAGTCACTAATGAAAAACTGTTTTTT. The chain links TRBV7-9 to TRBJ1-4; no clear D. The germline V gene encodes CDR1 SEHNR and CDR2 FQNEAQ (reference sequence). CDR3 length: 14 amino acids. V was cut by 3 bases and J by 2 bases, with 7 bases left in between.

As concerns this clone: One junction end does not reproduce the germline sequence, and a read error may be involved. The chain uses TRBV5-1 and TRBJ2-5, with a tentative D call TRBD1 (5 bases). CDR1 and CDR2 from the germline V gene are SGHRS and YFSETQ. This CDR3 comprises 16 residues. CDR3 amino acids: CASSFQPGIYQEAQYF. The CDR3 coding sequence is TGCGCCAGCAGCTTTCAACCAGGGATTTACCAAGAGGCCCAGTACTTC.

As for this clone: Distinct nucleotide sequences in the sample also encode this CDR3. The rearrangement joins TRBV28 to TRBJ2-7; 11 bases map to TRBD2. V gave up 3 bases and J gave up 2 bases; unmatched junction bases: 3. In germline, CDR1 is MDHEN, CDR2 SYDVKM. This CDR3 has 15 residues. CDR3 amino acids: CASSFIAGGTYEQYF. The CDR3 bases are TGTGCCAGCAGTTTCATAGCGGGGGGGACCTACGAGCAGTACTTC.

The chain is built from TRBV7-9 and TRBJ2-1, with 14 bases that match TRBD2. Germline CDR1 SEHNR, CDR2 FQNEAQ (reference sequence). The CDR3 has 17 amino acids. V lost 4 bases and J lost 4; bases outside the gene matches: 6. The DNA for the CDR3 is TGTGCCAGCAGCTCGGGACTAGCGGGAGTCGAGTACAATGAGCAGTTCTTC. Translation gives CASSSGLAGVEYNEQFF.

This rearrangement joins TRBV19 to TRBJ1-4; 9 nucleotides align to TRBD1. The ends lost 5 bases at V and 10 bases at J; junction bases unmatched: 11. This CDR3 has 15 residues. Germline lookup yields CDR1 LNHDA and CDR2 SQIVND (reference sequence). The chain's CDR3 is CASSPEGQGQRKLFF. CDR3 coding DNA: TGTGCCAGTAGTCCCGAGGGACAGGGACAAAGAAAACTGTTTTTT.

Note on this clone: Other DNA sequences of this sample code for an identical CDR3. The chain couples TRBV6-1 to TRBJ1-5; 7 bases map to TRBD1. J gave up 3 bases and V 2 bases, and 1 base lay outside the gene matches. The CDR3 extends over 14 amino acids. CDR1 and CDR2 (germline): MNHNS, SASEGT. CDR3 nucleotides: TGTGCCAGCAGTGAAACAGGGGACAATCAGCCCCAGCATTTT. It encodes CASSETGDNQPQHF.